This TCR beta chain derives from a study of tumor-infiltrating lymphocytes in primary liver carcinoma. Study results and limitations: Blood fell significantly below tumors in its top-250-clone fraction (p = 0.039).

Researchers drew blood RNA from unsorted whole blood and extracted germline DNA as well. Constant-region priming of roughly 0.45 ug total RNA yielded TCR beta cDNA. For TCR beta, libraries were produced by three nested multiplex PCR rounds using slightly modified ARM-PCR. Investigators reported that the first two PCR rounds, at 10 cycles each, used TRBV1-TRBV30 forward primers with a C-beta reverse primer. One entry per CDR3 protein results from TCRdb running MiXCR on the multiplex PCR reads. The sample yields approximately 330,000 distinct CDR3 sequences, less than 70% seen once. To note about this clonotype: Its antigen is currently unknown. The junction does not match germline at one end; this may be a read error.

CDR3 length equals 14 residues. The source is a man aged 35 to 55 with primary liver carcinoma and hepatitis B virus infection. The gene calls are TRBV12-3 or TRBV12-4 and TRBJ1-1; D unclear. The source material was peripheral blood. The CDR3 coding sequence is TGTGCCAGCAGCTCCACCCCCAGCAACACTGAAGCTGTCTTT. Amino acid sequence: CASSSTPSNTEAVF.